Below, 16 T cell receptor beta chains from the same sample are listed, as sequenced in a study of cytomegalovirus exposure and HLA in healthy donors. A multiplex PCR was run with 60 Vbeta primers and 13 Jbeta primers. Assay: immunoSEQ multiplex PCR; the TCRdb copy retains only in-frame clones and omits some. Counted here are 130,000 or so clones, 65% to 80% occurring once; the ten biggest clones make up around 1.5%. The sample was PBMCs. The receptors derive from a woman under 30 in good health and CMV-seronegative.

This clone was seen only a few times. The chain joins TRBV19 to TRBJ2-4, with 8 bases lining up with TRBD2. This CDR3 contains 15 residues. Germline-derived CDR1 and CDR2 are LNHDA and SQIVND (reference sequence). The J segment lost 0 bases and the V segment lost 3 bases, leaving 1 base of the junction unmatched. The CDR3 here is CASSISGTAKNIQYF. The CDR3 bases are TGTGCCAGTAGTATTAGCGGGACAGCCAAAAACATTCAGTACTTC.

The chain couples TRBV23-1 to TRBJ2-3, with 9 bases fitting TRBD2. TRBV23-1 is an ORF, and what it does is uncertain. V gave up 2 bases and J gave up 2 bases; unmatched junction bases: 5. CDR3 length: 16 residues. The DNA for the CDR3 is TGCGCCAGCAGTCAAGTCCAGCGGGAGGTCACAGATACGCAGTATTTT. This encodes CASSQVQREVTDTQYF.

The gene calls are TRBV5-1 and TRBJ1-2; possibly TRBD1 for D (5 bases). Trimming took 4 bases from V and 3 from J, leaving 19 bases between them. CDR1 is SGHRS and CDR2 is YFSETQ in the germline V gene. This CDR3 has 16 amino acids. CDR3 in amino acids: CASSVGVSGGDYGYTF. The CDR3 bases are TGCGCCAGCAGCGTGGGAGTGTCGGGGGGGGACTATGGCTACACCTTC.

V is TRBV30 and J is TRBJ2-5; D might be TRBD1 (6 bases). Germline V gives CDR1 GTSNPN, CDR2 SVGIG (reference sequence). The length of the CDR3 is 15 residues. The V end lost 0 bases, the J end lost 5 bases, and 16 bases lay between the germline ends. CDR3: CAWSVRAGVGETQYF. Here the CDR3 DNA reads TGTGCCTGGAGTGTACGGGCAGGGGTCGGGGAGACCCAGTACTTC.

The chain links TRBV7-2 to TRBJ2-1; D is undetermined. V lost 6 bases and J 0 bases, leaving 15 bases between the germline ends. The germline V gene has CDR1 SGHTA and CDR2 FQGNSA. The CDR3 length is 16 residues. The chain's CDR3 is CASRPSASSSYNEQFF. CDR3 nucleotides: TGTGCCAGCAGGCCCTCGGCGTCTAGCTCCTACAATGAGCAGTTCTTC.

The chain couples TRBV30 to TRBJ1-2; D perhaps matches TRBD1 (6 bases). The CDR3 sequence is 13 residues long. Germline V CDR1 and CDR2: GTSNPN, SVGIG (reference sequence). V lost 4 bases to trimming and J lost 5 bases, with 14 bases between them. The CDR3 nucleotides read TGTGCCTGGACCCCTACAGGGTTGTATGGCTACACCTTC. This sequence encodes CAWTPTGLYGYTF.

V usage is TRBV7-2 and J usage is TRBJ1-1; 10 nucleotides line up with TRBD1. CDR1 and CDR2 from the germline V gene are SGHTA and FQGNSA. The V segment lost 5 bases and the J segment 1 base; nucleotides outside the gene matches: 10. CDR3 length: 17 amino acids. The CDR3, as DNA: TGTGCCAGCAGCCACTTCGGGGACAGGGGAACGAACACTGAAGCTTTCTTT. As protein: CASSHFGDRGTNTEAFF. Variable domain in full (rest from reference TRBV7-2 and TRBJ1-1): GAGVSQSPSNKVTEKGKDVELRCDPISGHTALYWYRQSLGQGLEFLIYFQGNSAPDKSGLPSDRFSAERTGGSVSTLTIQRTQQEDSAVYLCASSHFGDRGTNTEAFFGQGTRLTVV.

This clone came up a few times. The chain couples TRBV6-5 to TRBJ2-2; 10 nucleotides agree with TRBD1. Per the germline V gene, CDR1 is MNHEY and CDR2 is SVGAGI. With V trimmed by 4 bases and J by 3 bases, 5 bases remained unmatched. This CDR3 has 16 residues. CDR3 nucleotide sequence: TGTGCCAGCAGTTCCCGGGACAGGGGCTACACCGGGGAGCTGTTTTTT. Translating it yields CASSSRDRGYTGELFF.

The chain combines TRBV5-1 with TRBJ1-2, with TRBD1 identical over 10 bases. The V gene's germline CDR1 is SGHRS and CDR2 YFSETQ. This CDR3 comprises 14 residues. After removal of 0 bases from V and 8 bases from J, the junction contained 4 bases not matched to a gene. The CDR3 DNA reads TGCGCCAGCAGCTTGGGGGACAGGGGTAGAGGCTACACCTTC. Amino acids: CASSLGDRGRGYTF.

The chain links TRBV10-1 to TRBJ2-7; D gene uncertain. The CDR3 extends over 13 amino acids. The germline gives CDR1 WNHNN, CDR2 SYGVQD (reference sequence). V was shortened by 0 bases and J by 4 bases, with 7 bases between the two germline ends. CDR3 coding DNA: TGCGCCAGCAGTGAGTCAGGAGCTTACGAGCAGTACTTC. Encoded protein: CASSESGAYEQYF.

The gene calls are TRBV6-4 and TRBJ2-1; 9 bases line up with TRBD2. Germline CDR1 reads MRHNA; CDR2 reads SNTAGT. The junction had 7 bases not matched to a gene; V was cut back by 2 bases and J by 8 bases. The CDR3 totals 15 residues. DNA of the CDR3: TGTGCCAGCAGTGACAGTAGCGGGAGCTCATATGAGCAGTTCTTC. Translation gives CASSDSSGSSYEQFF.

This clone was picked up a small number of times. The chain has TRBV30 and TRBJ2-7; 7 nucleotides match TRBD2. Germline CDR1 and CDR2: GTSNPN and SVGIG (reference sequence). The V segment lost 0 bases and the J segment 4 bases; nucleotides outside the gene matches: 6. CDR3 length: 14 amino acids. The CDR3 DNA follows: TGTGCCTGGAGTGTTTCTGGGGGAGGGTACGAGCAGTACTTC. It specifies CAWSVSGGGYEQYF.

The V gene is TRBV19, the J gene TRBJ2-3, with a tentative D call TRBD1 (5 bases). With 1 base removed from V and 0 bases from J, the gap between germline ends came to 5 bases. The CDR3 sequence is 14 residues long. Germline CDR1 reads LNHDA; CDR2 reads SQIVND (reference sequence). As DNA, the CDR3 is TGTGCCAGTAGTATAGGACAGAGCACAGATACGCAGTATTTT. Translating it yields CASSIGQSTDTQYF.

The CDR3 bases are TGCGCCAGCAGCTTGGTAGCGGCTCGCGGGAGCGATGAGCAGTTCTTC. This codes for CASSLVAARGSDEQFF. The chain recombines TRBV5-1 with TRBJ2-1, with 7 bases lining up with TRBD2. Losses at the gene ends were 0 bases for V and 8 bases for J; bases not matched to a gene: 11. From germline, CDR1 is SGHRS and CDR2 YFSETQ. The CDR3 loop spans 16 amino acids.

This clone was seen once. J is TRBJ2-2 and V is TRBV9; the D gene is possibly TRBD2 (6 bases). This CDR3 is 14 amino acids long. Looked up from germline, CDR1 is SGDLS and CDR2 is YYNGEE. V was cut by 3 bases and J by 3 bases, with 9 bases left in between. This CDR3 is CASSGGLHTGELFF. In DNA, the CDR3 is TGTGCCAGCAGCGGGGGACTTCACACCGGGGAGCTGTTTTTT.

The genes are TRBV27 and TRBJ2-6; no clear D gene. The CDR3 is made up of 14 amino acids. V lost 5 bases to trimming and J lost 0 bases, with 5 bases between them. Per the germline V gene, CDR1 is MNHEY and CDR2 is SMNVEV (reference sequence). The CDR3 DNA follows: TGTGCCAGCAGTAGACTCTCTGGGGCCAACGTCCTGACTTTC. Protein sequence: CASSRLSGANVLTF.